This T cell receptor beta chain was identified in a study of shared clonotypes between healthy human individuals (dated by TCRdb to about 2020). Notes on the research overall: The cohort included a few men and a couple of women between 18 and 49 years of age. Each donor's leukapheresis produced roughly between roughly 0.85 and 9.5 billion PBMCs. The study deeply sequenced blood TCR repertoires of about 5 healthy adults to estimate repertoire size and the extent of clonotype sharing between individuals. Different laboratories and diverse techniques were used to prepare libraries and sequence TCR repertoires, to increase sequencing depth and limit assay-specific biases.

The CDR3 sequence holds 18 residues, the cysteine and phenylalanine included. The retained sequence is limited to the CDR3, 54 bases, with the frame set at the first base. From the germline V gene, CDR1 is SGHTA and CDR2 is FQGNSA. V ends up 1 base short and J 2 bases short, with an unmatched junction base count of 10. TCR CDR3 regions were amplified from genomic DNA by multiplex PCR using the deep immunoSEQ assay. Extracted genomic DNA from each cell subset was spread evenly across all wells of several immunoSEQ 96-well plates, with each plate serving as a replicate. For unsorted PBMC, around 330 ng genomic DNA, equal to tens of thousands of T cell genomes, was loaded into each replicate PCR. Genomic DNA from unsorted PBMC was sequenced over ten immunoSEQ deep assay plates. The purified libraries were quantified using a Qubit 3.0 fluorometer, sized with a Bioanalyzer 2100, and then quantified again using the KAPA Library Quantification kit. Every immunoSEQ 96-well plate was sequenced on a separate single-read 150-cycle Illumina NextSeq 550 flow cell. The source study handled its data this way. Because the immunoSEQ output held only junctional sequences and lacked quality scores, the filtering could not match the filtering applied to full-length reads. Sequences were annotated with PyIR, a Python wrapper for IgBLAST v1.9, and V/J genes and CDR3 were assigned using IMGT germline references. Any read was removed if the V/J assignment was weak (E-value above 1e-6), the CDR3 was missing, or the read contained stop codons, out-of-frame junctions, or ambiguous translated residues. A V3J clonotype was defined by an identical inferred V gene, J gene, and CDR3 amino acid sequence. To compute the percentage overlap between repertoires, the number of shared unique clonotypes was divided by the size of the smaller repertoire. RTK rarefaction, the Chao1 estimator, and Recon v2.1 estimates of unobserved clonotypes were used to assess repertoire richness. What TCRdb holds here is the immuneACCESS table cut down to in-frame rearrangements. Part of the clones is not present; checked against another copy, under half of the missing clones reflect an unresolved V gene, and the others are unexplained. The V and J calls and clone size were taken over from that table, and D and trimming were inferred from the DNA. The sample includes over 400,000 clones, with 60% to 80% observed a single time. Together, the top ten hold about 12% of the sample.

Worth noting for this clone: Its antigen is unknown. Base quality data are lacking; no much larger clone is found one base away.

Here is what the overall study found, with its caveats: Sampling was limited to blood, and TCR repertoires in tissue likely differ from TCR repertoires in blood. The genetic and exposure-history diversity represented was limited by the small number of donors. Pairwise subsampling led to the expectation that sequencing depth would affect the degree of clonotype sharing among donors.

Donors were healthy HIV-negative adults with no recently reported acute infections or vaccinations. Every donor was a Caucasian adult living in Nashville, Tennessee, USA. For unsorted samples, tens of millions of PBMCs were counted, and genomic DNA was extracted using the QIAamp DNA Blood Mini kit. Blood was obtained by leukapheresis, after which PBMCs were separated by Ficoll-Histopaque density gradient centrifugation and cryopreserved in liquid nitrogen vapor phase. The receptor's source is a woman aged 40 to 55 in good health. Some clones in this sample may be carry-over from other donors' samples. The chain was built from TRBV7-2 and TRBJ2-3; 9 middle bases align to TRBD2. Material: PBMCs. The DNA sequence is TGTGCCAGCAGCTTAGAACCCCTCCTAGCGGGGTACACAGATACGCAGTATTTT. This codes for CASSLEPLLAGYTDTQYF. With the rest looked up from the reference TRBV7-2 and TRBJ2-3 genes rather than sequenced, the full variable domain is GAGVSQSPSNKVTEKGKDVELRCDPISGHTALYWYRQSLGQGLEFLIYFQGNSAPDKSGLPSDRFSAERTGGSVSTLTIQRTQQEDSAVYLCASSLEPLLAGYTDTQYFGPGTRLTVL.